A single T cell receptor beta chain is shown here with its context. The source of the sample is a study of shared clonotypes between healthy human individuals. Looked up from germline, CDR1 is MGHRA and CDR2 is YSYEKL. There are 15 residues in the CDR3. Trimming removed 0 bases from V and 7 bases from J, with 15 bases in between. Some clones are missing from TCRdb's copy, which holds only in-frame ones; the method was immunoSEQ multiplex PCR. The sample yields 2,100,000 or so clones, approximately 95% seen once. The TCR was taken from a man aged 18-30 years in good health. The chain employs TRBV4-1 and TRBJ1-2, with D unresolved. The specimen sequenced was naive CD4+ T cells sorted from blood. Subset: CD45RA+ positively selected. The CDR3 bases are TGCGCCAGCAGCCAAGATATAACGGTGGCGGGTGGCTACACCTTC. This translates into CASSQDITVAGGYTF.